This paragraph reports one T cell receptor (beta chain). Its antigen is still unknown. Treatment specified: roughly 19 received Ad26.COV2.S at low or high dose, single or two shots; 5 received placebo; per-sample allocation not given. Samples were taken on day 63 after the first vaccine or placebo injection. This person who donated was an adult of 18-55 years in Boston. Germline CDR1 KGHDR, CDR2 SFDVKD. Trimming removed 3 bases at V and 0 bases at J, with 5 bases between. The CDR3 has 14 residues. Measured with immunoSEQ multiplex PCR; TCRdb has only the in-frame clones, and not every one. The table has more than 300,000 clones, 86% seen once. The sample belongs to a study of Ad26.COV2.S vaccination and SARS-CoV-2 variants. Study at large: The study gave Ad26.COV2.S intramuscularly, once or twice 56 days apart.

Study-wide results and caveats: Substantial breadth was reported for post-vaccination spike-specific CD8+ and CD4+ T cells.

The clonotype was recovered from a person between 18 and 65 years old who received the Ad26.COV2.S COVID-19 vaccine or a placebo. This specimen consisted of peripheral blood, obtained in a trial of Ad26.COV2.S vaccine versus placebo. This sequence joins TRBV24-1 and TRBJ2-4; D may be TRBD1 (5 bases). CDR3 in amino acids: CATSDDRAKNIQYF. CDR3 nucleotides: TGTGCCACCAGTGATGACAGAGCCAAAAACATTCAGTACTTC.